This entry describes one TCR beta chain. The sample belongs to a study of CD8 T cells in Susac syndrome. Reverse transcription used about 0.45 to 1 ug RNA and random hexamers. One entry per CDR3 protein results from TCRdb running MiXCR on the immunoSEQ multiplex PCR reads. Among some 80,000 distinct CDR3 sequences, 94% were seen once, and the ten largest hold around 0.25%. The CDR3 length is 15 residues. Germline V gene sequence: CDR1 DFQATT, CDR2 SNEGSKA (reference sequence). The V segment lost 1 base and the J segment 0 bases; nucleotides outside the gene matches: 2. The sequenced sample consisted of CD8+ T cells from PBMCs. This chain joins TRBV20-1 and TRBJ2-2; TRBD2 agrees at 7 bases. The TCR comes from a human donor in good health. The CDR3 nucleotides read TGCAGTGCTAGAGTTCTAGCGGCGAACACCGGGGAGCTGTTTTTT. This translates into CSARVLAANTGELFF.